Sequencing of this T cell receptor beta chain was carried out in a study of blood T cells in healthy people across ages. Study conclusions and caveats: In the absence of known donor CMV status, changes in expanded clonotypes were possibly confounded.

A second PCR of about 7 to 12 cycles used a sample-barcoded 5' primer and a J-beta primer mix. TCRdb independently ran MiXCR on the 5' RACE reads; one entry per CDR3 protein. The sample yields 800,000 to 950,000 distinct CDR3 sequences, roughly 29% seen once. For this clonotype: What it binds is unknown.

Germline CDR1 is SQVTM and CDR2 is ANQGSEA. V lost 4 bases, J lost 5 bases, and 11 bases lay in between. This CDR3 is built from 12 residues. The data also belong to a second study, concerning T cells of mothers and their children. This second report adds: Three healthy Caucasian mothers, along with their six children, served as the donors. It was found that thymic selection shapes TCR recombination output similarly in related and unrelated pairs.

Specimen: blood. The clonotype was recovered from a woman in her thirties or forties in good health. The chain uses TRBV29-1 and TRBJ2-5; D not resolved. CDR3 sequence: CSVVLPGETQYF. Written as DNA, the CDR3 is TGCAGCGTTGTTCTCCCGGGTGAGACCCAGTACTTC. Using reference TRBV29-1 and TRBJ2-5 for the parts outside the CDR3, the full variable domain is SAVISQKPSRDICQRGTSLTIQCQVDSQVTMMFWYRQQPGQSLTLIATANQGSEATYESGFVIDKFPISRPNLTFSTLTVSNMSPEDSSIYLCSVVLPGETQYFGPGTRLLVL.